The clone carrying this TCR beta chain was observed at least ten times. Its cognate antigen is unknown. As the template, RNA transcripts were used to amplify TCR beta CDR3 regions. A first-round RT-PCR used HTBI primers, followed by a second-round multiplex PCR. TCRdb independently ran MiXCR on the multiplex PCR reads; one entry per CDR3 protein. This table has 500,000 to 800,000 distinct CDR3 sequences, more than 40% appearing once. Exclusion covered patients with other autoimmune diseases or uncontrolled infections (as well as pregnancy or lactation). Patients were diagnosed from clinical symptoms, serum thyroxine, TRAb, thyroid ultrasound and orbital computed tomography. Trimming at V came to 7 bases and at J to 6 bases, leaving 12 bases not matched to a gene. Germline CDR1 and CDR2: SNHLY and FYNNEI. The CDR3 extends over 14 amino acids. The data were obtained in a study of Graves' ophthalmopathy and Graves' hyperthyroidism. General observations from the study: Among expanded thyroid clonotypes above 0.001 frequency, most also occurred in blood.

This sequence joins TRBV2 and TRBJ2-7; the match to TRBD2 covers 7 bases. The clonotype comes from an adult man with Graves' ophthalmopathy. Specimen: peripheral blood. The CDR3 region is CASIGAGEGAEQYF. For the CDR3, the DNA is TGTGCCAGCATAGGTGCGGGAGAGGGCGCCGAGCAGTACTTC. Combining the CDR3 with reference TRBV2 and TRBJ2-7 gives the whole variable domain EPEVTQTPSHQVTQMGQEVILRCVPISNHLYFYWYRQILGQKVEFLVSFYNNEISEKSEIFDDQFSVERPDGSNFTLKIRSTKLEDSAMYFCASIGAGEGAEQYFGPGTRLTVT.